The 3 T cell receptor beta chains below come from one sample, sequenced in a study of lymphopenia after photon versus proton radiotherapy. Data came from immunoSEQ multiplex PCR; TCRdb stores just in-frame clones and leaves some out. The table lists about 45,000 clones, 65% to 90% of them singletons, with around 2% in the top ten. Specimen: peripheral blood, collected from a patient treated with photon-based radiotherapy. Receptors were obtained from a middle-aged man with gastric cancer.

The chain recombines TRBV19 with TRBJ1-5; possibly TRBD1 for D (6 bases). Trimming stripped 5 bases from V and 3 bases from J, with 11 bases between. This CDR3 comprises 14 residues. Germline CDR1 and CDR2: LNHDA and SQIVND (reference sequence). CDR3 nucleotides: TGTGCCAGTAGTCAGGGGCAGTTCAATCAGCCCCAGCATTTT. Residues: CASSQGQFNQPQHF.

The chain joins TRBV6-1 to TRBJ1-5; tentatively, D is TRBD1 (5 bases). The CDR3 contains 14 residues. The germline V and J ends were trimmed by 6 bases and 7 bases, with 16 bases remaining between them. In germline, CDR1 is MNHNS, CDR2 SASEGT. CDR3 region: CASREEPRGQPQHF. CDR3 sequence (DNA): TGTGCCAGCAGAGAGGAACCGCGGGGGCAGCCCCAGCATTTT.

The chain recombines TRBV6-1 with TRBJ2-1; 7 nucleotides agree with TRBD2. The CDR3 spans 13 residues. The germline gives CDR1 MNHNS, CDR2 SASEGT. The trim removed 4 bases at V and 9 bases at J, leaving 6 bases unmatched. CDR3 nucleotides: TGTGCCAGCAGTGTGGGGGGGGTGACTGAGCAGTTCTTC. Translation gives CASSVGGVTEQFF.